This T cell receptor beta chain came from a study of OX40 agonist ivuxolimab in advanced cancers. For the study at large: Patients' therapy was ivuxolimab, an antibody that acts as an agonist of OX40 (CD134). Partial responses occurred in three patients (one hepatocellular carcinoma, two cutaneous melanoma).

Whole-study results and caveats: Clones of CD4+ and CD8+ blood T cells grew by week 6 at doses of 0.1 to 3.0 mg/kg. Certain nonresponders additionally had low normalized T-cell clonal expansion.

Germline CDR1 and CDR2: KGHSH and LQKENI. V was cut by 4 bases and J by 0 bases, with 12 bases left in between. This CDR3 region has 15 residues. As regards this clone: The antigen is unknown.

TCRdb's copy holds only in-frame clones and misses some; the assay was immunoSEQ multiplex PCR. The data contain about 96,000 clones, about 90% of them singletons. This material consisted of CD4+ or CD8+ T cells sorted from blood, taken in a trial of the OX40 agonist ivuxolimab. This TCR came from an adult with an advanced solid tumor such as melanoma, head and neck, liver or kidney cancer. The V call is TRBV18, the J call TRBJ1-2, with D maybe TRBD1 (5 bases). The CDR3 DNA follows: TGTGCCAGCTCACAGCGGCAGGGAGCTAACTATGGCTACACCTTC. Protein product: CASSQRQGANYGYTF.